The 32 T cell receptor beta chains in this list originate from one sample, sequenced in a study of blood T cells in healthy people across ages. Then a second PCR, running roughly 6 to 11 cycles, was carried out with a sample-barcoded 5' primer and a J-beta primer mix. TCRdb re-derived calls from the 5' RACE reads in MiXCR, one entry per CDR3 protein. The sample includes hundreds of thousands of distinct CDR3 sequences, under 25% seen only once; the top ten take roughly 3.6%. Source material: blood. Receptor source: a man aged 65 to 85 in good health.

The chain has TRBV7-9 and TRBJ1-1, with TRBD1 matching over 8 bases. V was pared by 5 bases and J by 11 bases, with 13 bases of the junction left unmatched. CDR1 and CDR2 from the germline V gene are SEHNR and FQNEAQ (reference sequence). The CDR3 loop spans 14 amino acids. The CDR3 DNA reads as TGTGCCAGCAGCAGCGACAGGGGAGCTTTCGGGGCTTTCTTT. Translation gives CASSSDRGAFGAFF.

The V gene is TRBV20-1, the J gene TRBJ2-5, with 10 bases fitting TRBD2. V lost 6 bases to trimming and J lost 5 bases; unmatched junction nucleotides: 12. Germline-derived CDR1 and CDR2 are DFQATT and SNEGSKA (reference sequence). This CDR3 contains 15 residues. CDR3 residues: CSALAASGSRETQYF. CDR3 in DNA: TGCAGTGCCCTAGCAGCTAGCGGGAGTAGGGAGACCCAGTACTTC.

This clonotype was found a few times. The chain joins TRBV9 to TRBJ1-3; D remains ambiguous. The V and J ends lost 3 bases and 0 bases respectively, with 10 bases between them. The CDR3 is 15 amino acids. Germline CDR1 SGDLS, CDR2 YYNGEE. The CDR3 reads CASSDLQSSGNTIYF. CDR3 nucleotide sequence: TGTGCCAGCAGCGACCTCCAGAGCTCTGGAAACACCATATATTTT.

This clonotype turned up a few times. CDR3 sequence reads: CSASPQLENIQYF. In nucleotides, the CDR3 is TGCAGTGCTTCCCCCCAGTTAGAAAACATTCAGTACTTC. This chain uses TRBV20-1 with TRBJ2-4; D call uncertain. The V gene's germline CDR1 is DFQATT and CDR2 SNEGSKA (reference sequence). Trimming cost V 5 bases and J 5 bases, with 13 bases left between them. There are 13 residues in the CDR3.

This clonotype has just a few counts. This may be a read error, as it is one base from a much larger clone. The chain has TRBV3-1 and TRBJ2-7; no firm D call. Germline V CDR1 and CDR2: LGHDT, YNNKEL (reference sequence). The CDR3 is 15 amino acids. The DNA for the CDR3 is TGTGCCAGCGGCCAAGACGTGGTCCCCTCCTACGAGCAGTACTTC. Amino acids: CASGQDVVPSYEQYF.

This clonotype was observed a handful of times. The chain has TRBV5-5 and TRBJ2-5; 11 nucleotides match TRBD2. This CDR3 is 16 amino acids long. The V gene's germline CDR1 is SGHKS and CDR2 YYEKEE (reference sequence). J was trimmed by 2 bases and V by 4 bases; bases with no gene match: 7. CDR3 in DNA: TGTGCCAGCAGCCAGGGGGTAGCGGGAGGGCAAGAGACCCAGTACTTC. Its translation: CASSQGVAGGQETQYF.

In its sample, this clonotype was seen a few times. In DNA, the CDR3 is TGTGCCAGCAGTTTAAACAGGATACCCCGAGGGACCGGGGAGCTGTTTTTT. It codes for CASSLNRIPRGTGELFF. This chain uses TRBV28 with TRBJ2-2; D possibly uses TRBD1 or TRBD2 (5 bases each). Per germline, CDR1 MDHEN and CDR2 SYDVKM. Between the trimmed V and J ends, which lost 2 bases and 5 bases, there was a span of 18 bases. This CDR3 has 17 amino acids.

The chain has TRBV6-1 and TRBJ2-1, with D hard to call. Looked up from germline, CDR1 is MNHNS and CDR2 is SASEGT. The CDR3 consists of 12 residues. Trimming stripped 7 bases from V and 8 bases from J, with 12 bases between. The CDR3 is CASNPVADEQFF. The CDR3, as DNA: TGTGCCAGCAACCCGGTCGCCGATGAGCAGTTCTTC.

The gene calls are TRBV3-1 and TRBJ1-2; TRBD1 agrees at 8 bases. This CDR3 spans 17 amino acids. Germline values: CDR1 LGHDT, CDR2 YNNKEL (reference sequence). V shed 1 base and J 0 bases; nucleotides not matched to a gene: 7. CDR3 sequence (DNA): TGTGCCAGCAGCCAAGGATACAGGGGGAAATCTAACTATGGCTACACCTTC. Its translation: CASSQGYRGKSNYGYTF. The whole variable domain, remainder taken from reference TRBV3-1 and TRBJ1-2, is DTAVSQTPKYLVTQMGNDKSIKCEQNLGHDTMYWYKQDSKKFLKIMFSYNNKELIINETVPNRFSPKSPDKAHLNLHINSLELGDSAVYFCASSQGYRGKSNYGYTFGSGTRLTVV.

The chain employs TRBV25-1 and TRBJ1-3, with 10 bases fitting TRBD1. Germline-derived CDR1 and CDR2 are MGHDK and SYGVNS. CDR3 length equals 16 residues. V trimming: 4 bases; J trimming: 3 bases; junction bases outside the gene matches: 6. CDR3 loop: CASSGTGTGDGNTIYF. The CDR3 DNA follows: TGTGCCAGCAGTGGTACCGGGACAGGGGATGGAAACACCATATATTTT.

The genes are TRBV13 and TRBJ2-5; 9 bases align to TRBD1. CDR1 PRHDT and CDR2 FYEKMQ come from the germline V gene (reference sequence). The trim removed 0 bases at V and 13 bases at J, leaving 15 bases unmatched. The CDR3 runs to 16 residues. The CDR3 sequence is CASSLGDRGFSYERYF. The CDR3 DNA is TGTGCCAGCAGCTTAGGCGACAGGGGGTTTTCCTACGAGCGGTACTTC.

A single count supports this clonotype. The chain is built from TRBV28 and TRBJ2-4, with 9 bases aligning to TRBD1. This CDR3 region has 14 residues. J was trimmed by 8 bases and V by 6 bases; bases with no gene match: 8. Germline V CDR1 and CDR2: MDHEN, SYDVKM. The CDR3 nucleotides read TGTGCCAGCAGCCCGATTGACAGGGGGGACATTCAGTACTTC. Translated, it gives CASSPIDRGDIQYF.

This clonotype was picked up a small number of times. The chain recombines TRBV11-2 with TRBJ2-2; 10 bases match TRBD1. V shed 6 bases, J shed 2 bases, and the junction held 6 bases outside the gene matches. The CDR3 runs 16 residues. Germline lookup yields CDR1 SGHAT and CDR2 FQNNGV. In DNA, the CDR3 is TGTGCCAGCAGACGGACAGGGGGAGTAAACACCGGGGAGCTGTTTTTT. This gives the protein CASRRTGGVNTGELFF. The full variable domain, in which reference TRBV11-2 and TRBJ2-2 provide the parts outside the CDR3, is EAGVAQSPRYKIIEKRQSVAFWCNPISGHATLYWYQQILGQGPKLLIQFQNNGVVDDSQLPKDRFSAERLKGVDSTLKIQPAKLEDSAVYLCASRRTGGVNTGELFFGEGSRLTVL.

This clonotype turned up a few times. The genes are TRBV4-3 and TRBJ2-5; TRBD1 is a possible D gene (5 bases). The end of the DNA is better explained by TRBJ2-7, so the J call may be wrong. CDR3 length: 17 residues. Germline V gene data show CDR1 as LGHNA and CDR2 as YSLEER. CDR3: CASSQDVKFWGPYEQYF. The CDR3, as DNA: TGCGCCAGCAGCCAAGATGTGAAGTTTTGGGGCCCCTACGAGCAGTACTTC.

The rearrangement uses TRBV9 and TRBJ2-3, with TRBD2 as a possible D gene (6 bases). The CDR3 contains 16 residues. The germline V gene encodes CDR1 SGDLS and CDR2 YYNGEE. With 5 bases removed from V and 0 bases from J, the gap between germline ends came to 16 bases. CDR3 coding DNA: TGTGCCAGCAGTCTTACAGCGGGTTCTAGCACAGATACGCAGTATTTT. Translating it yields CASSLTAGSSTDTQYF. Filled out from reference TRBV9 and TRBJ2-3, the complete variable domain reads DSGVTQTPKHLITATGQRVTLRCSPRSGDLSVYWYQQSLDQGLQFLIQYYNGEERAKGNILERFSAQQFPDLHSELNLSSLELGDSALYFCASSLTAGSSTDTQYFGPGTRLTVL.

V and J are TRBV5-1 and TRBJ2-7; 8 bases line up with TRBD2. The J call is in doubt because the DNA end fits TRBJ2-1 better. From germline, CDR1 is SGHRS and CDR2 YFSETQ. This CDR3 contains 14 residues. The CDR3, as DNA: TGCGCCAGCAGCGCGGGACTAGAATACAATGAGCAGTTCTTC. Amino acid sequence: CASSAGLEYNEQFF.

At least ten counts were recorded for this clonotype. The rearrangement joins TRBV6-2 or TRBV6-3 to TRBJ2-5; 7 bases map to TRBD2. With the DNA end fitting TRBJ2-7 better, the J assignment may be wrong. CDR1 MNHEY and CDR2 SVGEGT come from the germline V gene. The CDR3 extends over 14 amino acids. The DNA for the CDR3 is TGTGCCAGCAGTACGGGACTAAGATACTACGAGCAGTACTTC. Its translation is CASSTGLRYYEQYF.

This clonotype has only a few counts. The chain combines TRBV20-1 with TRBJ2-1; 8 bases are a match to TRBD2. The germline V gene has CDR1 DFQATT and CDR2 SNEGSKA (reference sequence). J gave up 8 bases and V 3 bases, and 6 bases lay outside the gene matches. This CDR3 is built from 13 residues. The CDR3 DNA is TGCAGTGCTAGCCAGCGGGAGTTCTATGAGCAGTTCTTC. Translated, it gives CSASQREFYEQFF.

In its sample, this clonotype was seen a few times. The chain links TRBV6-5 to TRBJ1-4; TRBD1 might be the D (5 bases). CDR1 is MNHEY, CDR2 SVGAGI, per germline. This CDR3 has 16 amino acids. V lost 0 bases to trimming and J lost 5 bases, with 13 bases between them. CDR3 nucleotides: TGTGCCAGCAGTTACTCGAGGCAGGGCCGAAATGAAAAACTGTTTTTT. Translated: CASSYSRQGRNEKLFF.

This clonotype was observed a few times. Mismatch with germline at one junction end may stem from a read error. The genes are TRBV28 and TRBJ2-4, with D possibly TRBD1 on 6 matching bases. This CDR3 spans 15 amino acids. CDR1 is MDHEN and CDR2 is SYDVKM in the germline V gene. The CDR3 loop reads CASSLSGEAKNIQHF. CDR3 in DNA: TGTGCCAGCAGTTTATCAGGGGAAGCCAAAAACATTCAGCACTTC.

Comment on this clonotype: A much larger clone sits a single nucleotide away, making a read error possible. Here the CDR3 reads CASSLGQGRNVQFF. The CDR3 DNA sequence: TGTGCCAGCAGCTTAGGTCAGGGAAGGAATGTGCAGTTCTTC. The chain has TRBV7-3 and TRBJ2-5; D is perhaps TRBD1 (5 bases). With the DNA end fitting TRBJ2-1 better, the J assignment may be wrong. Germline V lookup: CDR1 SGHTA, CDR2 FQGTGA. The CDR3 runs to 14 residues.

The chain recombines TRBV15 with TRBJ2-4, with a tentative D call TRBD2 (5 bases). CDR3 length: 17 residues. The germline V gene encodes CDR1 LNHNV and CDR2 YYDKDF (reference sequence). Trimming left V 1 base short and J 3 bases short, with 16 bases between. CDR3 DNA: TGTGCCACCAGCAGAGGCCAGGACTCAAAGGGCAAAAACATTCAGTACTTC. Its protein product is CATSRGQDSKGKNIQYF.

This clonotype was observed a few times. This chain joins TRBV18 and TRBJ2-1, with 7 bases lining up with TRBD2. This CDR3 comprises 16 residues. Germline CDR1 KGHSH, CDR2 LQKENI. The J segment lost 4 bases and the V segment lost 1 base, leaving 7 bases of the junction unmatched. The CDR3 region is CASSPLAGQLYNEQFF. DNA of the CDR3: TGTGCCAGCTCACCACTAGCGGGTCAGCTTTACAATGAGCAGTTCTTC. Filled out from reference TRBV18 and TRBJ2-1, the complete variable domain reads NAGVMQNPRHLVRRRGQEARLRCSPMKGHSHVYWYRQLPEEGLKFMVYLQKENIIDESGMPKERFSAEFPKEGPSILRIQQVVRGDSAAYFCASSPLAGQLYNEQFFGPGTRLTVL.

This clonotype was observed a few times. The chain links TRBV29-1 to TRBJ2-1; 11 nucleotides agree with TRBD2. With 5 bases clipped from V and 4 bases from J, the junction kept 4 bases outside the gene matches. The CDR3 loop spans 14 amino acids. Germline-derived CDR1 and CDR2 are SQVTM and ANQGSEA. The CDR3 protein is CSVRRTSGYNEQFF. Written as DNA, the CDR3 is TGCAGCGTTCGACGGACTAGCGGGTACAATGAGCAGTTCTTC.

V and J are TRBV24-1 and TRBJ2-5, with 14 bases lining up with TRBD2. The J call is doubtful: the DNA matches TRBJ2-1 better. The CDR3 spans 15 residues. Germline V lookup: CDR1 KGHDR, CDR2 SFDVKD. CDR3 sequence: CATSEAGLAGAEQFF. The CDR3 nucleotides are TGTGCCACCAGTGAAGCGGGACTAGCGGGAGCGGAGCAGTTCTTC.

This clonotype was detected a few times. This sequence joins TRBV7-8 and TRBJ2-1, with 9 bases identical to TRBD2. V trimming: 1 base; J trimming: 8 bases; junction bases outside the gene matches: 3. The germline CDR1 and CDR2 sequences are SGHVS and FQNEAQ. The CDR3 runs to 14 residues. The CDR3 nucleotides are TGTGCCAGCAGCTTAGTCTGGACTAGCGATGAGCAGTTCTTC. Encoded protein: CASSLVWTSDEQFF.

This chain uses TRBV20-1 with TRBJ2-3; 13 positions match TRBD2. The CDR3 covers 14 residues. Germline V gives CDR1 DFQATT, CDR2 SNEGSKA (reference sequence). With 6 bases clipped from V and 7 bases from J, the junction kept 7 bases outside the gene matches. The CDR3 DNA reads as TGCAGTGCCCCACTAGCGGGAGGGCCGAATACGCAGTATTTT. Translating it yields CSAPLAGGPNTQYF.

This clonotype has only a few counts. The gene calls are TRBV13 and TRBJ2-1; the D gene is possibly TRBD2 (5 bases). Trimming took off 0 bases at V and 7 bases at J, with 13 bases between the two ends. Germline lookup yields CDR1 PRHDT and CDR2 FYEKMQ (reference sequence). The CDR3 is 15 residues long. CDR3 residues: CASSLGDREANEQFF. The CDR3 nucleotides are TGTGCCAGCAGCTTAGGGGACCGGGAAGCAAATGAGCAGTTCTTC.

The rearrangement links TRBV5-5 to TRBJ2-5; D not resolved. V lost 0 bases, J lost 5 bases, and 8 bases lay in between. The V gene's germline CDR1 is SGHKS and CDR2 YYEKEE (reference sequence). The CDR3 is 13 residues long. CDR3 sequence reads: CASSLVTSETQYF. The CDR3 nucleotides are TGTGCCAGCAGCTTGGTCACTTCGGAGACCCAGTACTTC.

This clonotype was observed many times. The gene calls are TRBV9 and TRBJ2-7; possibly TRBD2 for D (5 bases). V was trimmed by 1 base and J by 0 bases, leaving 11 bases between them. Germline V gene sequence: CDR1 SGDLS, CDR2 YYNGEE. This CDR3 is 15 amino acids long. The CDR3 reads CASSVTGLPSYEQYF. CDR3 coding DNA: TGTGCCAGCAGCGTAACCGGACTTCCCTCCTACGAGCAGTACTTC.

The V and J genes are TRBV29-1 and TRBJ1-1; perhaps TRBD1 as D (5 bases). Germline V gene sequence: CDR1 SQVTM, CDR2 ANQGSEA. V was pared by 6 bases and J by 7 bases, with 15 bases between. This CDR3 region has 12 residues. This CDR3 reads CSVRRGLVEAFF. The CDR3 DNA is TGCAGCGTGCGACGGGGGTTGGTTGAAGCTTTCTTT.

The chain joins TRBV2 to TRBJ2-5; maybe TRBD2 (5 bases). The germline V gene encodes CDR1 SNHLY and CDR2 FYNNEI. The V and J ends lost 0 bases and 4 bases respectively, with 9 bases between them. The CDR3 is 14 amino acids. The CDR3 sequence: CASSEAPGIETQYF. The CDR3 DNA is TGTGCCAGCAGTGAAGCGCCGGGGATAGAGACCCAGTACTTC.